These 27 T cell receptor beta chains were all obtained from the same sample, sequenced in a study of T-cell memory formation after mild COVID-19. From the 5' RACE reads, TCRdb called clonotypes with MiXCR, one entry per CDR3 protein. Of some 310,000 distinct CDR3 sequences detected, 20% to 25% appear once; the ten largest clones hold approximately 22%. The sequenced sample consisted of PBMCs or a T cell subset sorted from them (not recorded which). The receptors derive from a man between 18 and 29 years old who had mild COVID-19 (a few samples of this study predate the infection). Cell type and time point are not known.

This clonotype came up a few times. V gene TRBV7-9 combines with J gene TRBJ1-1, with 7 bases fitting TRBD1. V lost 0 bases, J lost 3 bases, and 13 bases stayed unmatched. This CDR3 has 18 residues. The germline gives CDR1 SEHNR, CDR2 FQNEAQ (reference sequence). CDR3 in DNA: TGTGCCAGCAGCTTAGCAGTAAGCCACAGGGGAATGGACACTGAAGCTTTCTTT. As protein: CASSLAVSHRGMDTEAFF.

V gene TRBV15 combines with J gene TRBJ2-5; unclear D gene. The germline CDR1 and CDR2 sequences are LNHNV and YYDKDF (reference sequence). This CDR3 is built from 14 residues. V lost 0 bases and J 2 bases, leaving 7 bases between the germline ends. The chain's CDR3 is CATSRDPVQETQYF. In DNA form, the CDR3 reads TGTGCCACCAGCAGAGATCCCGTGCAAGAGACCCAGTACTTC. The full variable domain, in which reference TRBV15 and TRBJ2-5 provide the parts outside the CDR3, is DAMVIQNPRYQVTQFGKPVTLSCSQTLNHNVMYWYQQKSSQAPKLLFHYYDKDFNNEADTPDNFQSRRPNTSFCFLDIRSPGLGDTAMYLCATSRDPVQETQYFGPGTRLLVL.

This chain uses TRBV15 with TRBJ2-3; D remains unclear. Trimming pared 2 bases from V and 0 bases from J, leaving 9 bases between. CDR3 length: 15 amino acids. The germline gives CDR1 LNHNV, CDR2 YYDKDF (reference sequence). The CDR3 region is CATSRQQISTDTQYF. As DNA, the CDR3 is TGTGCCACCAGCAGACAACAGATTAGCACAGATACGCAGTATTTT. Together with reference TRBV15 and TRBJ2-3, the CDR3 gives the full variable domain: DAMVIQNPRYQVTQFGKPVTLSCSQTLNHNVMYWYQQKSSQAPKLLFHYYDKDFNNEADTPDNFQSRRPNTSFCFLDIRSPGLGDTAMYLCATSRQQISTDTQYFGPGTRLTVL.

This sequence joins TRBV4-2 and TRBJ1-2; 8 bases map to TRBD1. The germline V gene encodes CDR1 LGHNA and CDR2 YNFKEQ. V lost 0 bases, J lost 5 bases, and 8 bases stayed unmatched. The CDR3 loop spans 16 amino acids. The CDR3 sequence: CASSQEGGTGPYGYTF. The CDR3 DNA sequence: TGTGCCAGCAGCCAAGAAGGGGGGACAGGACCATATGGCTACACCTTC.

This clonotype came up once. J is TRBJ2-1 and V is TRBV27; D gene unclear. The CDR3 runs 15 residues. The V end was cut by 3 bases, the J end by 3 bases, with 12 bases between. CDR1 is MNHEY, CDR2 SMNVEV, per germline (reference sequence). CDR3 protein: CASSFRWVGYNEQFF. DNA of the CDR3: TGTGCCAGCAGTTTCAGGTGGGTAGGCTACAATGAGCAGTTCTTC.

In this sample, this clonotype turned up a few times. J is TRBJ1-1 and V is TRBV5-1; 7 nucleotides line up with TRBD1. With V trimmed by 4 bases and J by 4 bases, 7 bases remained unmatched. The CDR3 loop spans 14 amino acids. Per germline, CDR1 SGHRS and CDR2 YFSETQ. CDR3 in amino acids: CASSRGPFGTEAFF. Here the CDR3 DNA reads TGCGCCAGCAGCAGGGGGCCCTTCGGCACTGAAGCTTTCTTT.

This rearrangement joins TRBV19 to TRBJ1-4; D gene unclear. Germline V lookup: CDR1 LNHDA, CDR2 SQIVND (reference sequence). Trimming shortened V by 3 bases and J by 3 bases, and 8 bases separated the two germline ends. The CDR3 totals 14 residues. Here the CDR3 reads CASSIEWSNEKLFF. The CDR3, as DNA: TGTGCCAGTAGTATTGAGTGGTCTAATGAAAAACTGTTTTTT.

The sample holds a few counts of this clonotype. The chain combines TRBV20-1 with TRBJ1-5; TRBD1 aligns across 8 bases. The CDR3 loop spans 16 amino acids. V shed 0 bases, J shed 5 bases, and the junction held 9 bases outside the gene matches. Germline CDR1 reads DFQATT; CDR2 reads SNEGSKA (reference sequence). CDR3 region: CSARDPRQGRDQPQHF. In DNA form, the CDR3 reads TGCAGTGCTAGAGACCCTAGACAGGGGAGGGATCAGCCCCAGCATTTT.

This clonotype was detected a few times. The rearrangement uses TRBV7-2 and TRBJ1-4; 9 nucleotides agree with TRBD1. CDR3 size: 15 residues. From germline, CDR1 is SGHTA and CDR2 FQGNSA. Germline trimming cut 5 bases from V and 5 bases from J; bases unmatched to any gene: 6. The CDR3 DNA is TGTGCCAGCAGCACGCAGGACAGGGGAAATGAAAAACTGTTTTTT. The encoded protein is CASSTQDRGNEKLFF.

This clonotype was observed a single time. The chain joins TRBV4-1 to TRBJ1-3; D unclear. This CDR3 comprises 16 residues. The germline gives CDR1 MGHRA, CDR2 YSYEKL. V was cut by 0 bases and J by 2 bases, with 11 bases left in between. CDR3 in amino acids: CASSQDNPEAGNTIYF. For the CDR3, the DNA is TGCGCCAGCAGCCAAGATAACCCCGAGGCTGGAAACACCATATATTTT.

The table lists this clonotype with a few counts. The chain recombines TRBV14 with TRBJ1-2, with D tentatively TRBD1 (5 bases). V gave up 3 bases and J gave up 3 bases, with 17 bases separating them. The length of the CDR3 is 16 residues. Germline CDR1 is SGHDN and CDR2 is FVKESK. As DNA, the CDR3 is TGTGCCAGCAGCCACGGGGCGGGACGGCGTTACTATGGCTACACCTTC. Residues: CASSHGAGRRYYGYTF.

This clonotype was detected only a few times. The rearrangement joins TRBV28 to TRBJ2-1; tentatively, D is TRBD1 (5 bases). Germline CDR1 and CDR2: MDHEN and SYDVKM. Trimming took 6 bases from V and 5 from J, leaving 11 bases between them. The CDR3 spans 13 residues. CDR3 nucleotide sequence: TGTGCCAGCAGACAAGGACACGACAATGAGCAGTTCTTC. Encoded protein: CASRQGHDNEQFF.

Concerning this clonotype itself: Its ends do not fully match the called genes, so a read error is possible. The CDR3 DNA follows: TGTGACAGCAGCTTTAGGACAGGGGGTAACTATGGCTACACCTTC. Its protein product is CDSSFRTGGNYGYTF. The chain couples TRBV13 to TRBJ1-2; TRBD1 agrees at 10 bases. Germline assignment: CDR1 PRHDT and CDR2 FYEKMQ (reference sequence). This CDR3 spans 15 amino acids.

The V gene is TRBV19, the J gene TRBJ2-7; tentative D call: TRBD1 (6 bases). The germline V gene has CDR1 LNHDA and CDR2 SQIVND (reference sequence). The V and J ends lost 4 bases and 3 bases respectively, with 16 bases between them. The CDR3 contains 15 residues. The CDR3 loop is CASSRGSGQLYEQYF. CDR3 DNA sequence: TGTGCCAGTAGTAGGGGATCTGGACAGCTCTACGAGCAGTACTTC.

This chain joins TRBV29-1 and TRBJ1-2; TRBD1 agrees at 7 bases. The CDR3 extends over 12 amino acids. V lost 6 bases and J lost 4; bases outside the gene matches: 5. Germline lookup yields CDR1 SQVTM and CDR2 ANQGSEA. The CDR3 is CSVPTGSYGYTF. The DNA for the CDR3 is TGCAGCGTCCCGACAGGGAGCTATGGCTACACCTTC.

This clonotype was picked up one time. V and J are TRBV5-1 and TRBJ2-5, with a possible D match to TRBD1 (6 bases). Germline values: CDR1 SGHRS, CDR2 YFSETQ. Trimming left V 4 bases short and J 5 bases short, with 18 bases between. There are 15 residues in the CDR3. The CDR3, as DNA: TGCGCCAGCAGCCCCGGACAGCTCGAGGGGGAGACCCAGTACTTC. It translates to CASSPGQLEGETQYF.

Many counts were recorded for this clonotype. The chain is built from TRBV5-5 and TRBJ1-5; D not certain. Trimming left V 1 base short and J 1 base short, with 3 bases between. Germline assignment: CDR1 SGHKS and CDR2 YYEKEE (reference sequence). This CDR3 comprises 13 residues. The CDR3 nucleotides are TGTGCCAGCAGCTTGATGAGCAATCAGCCCCAGCATTTT. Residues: CASSLMSNQPQHF. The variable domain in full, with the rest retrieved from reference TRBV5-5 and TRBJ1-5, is DAGVTQSPTHLIKTRGQQVTLRCSPISGHKSVSWYQQVLGQGPQFIFQYYEKEERGRGNFPDRFSARQFPNYSSELNVNALLLGDSALYLCASSLMSNQPQHFGDGTRLSIL.

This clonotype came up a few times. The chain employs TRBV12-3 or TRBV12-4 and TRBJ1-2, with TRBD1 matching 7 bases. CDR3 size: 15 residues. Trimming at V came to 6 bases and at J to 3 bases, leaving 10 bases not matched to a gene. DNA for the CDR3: TGTGCCAGCAGCCTCCAAACAGGGGACTACTATGGCTACACCTTC. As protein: CASSLQTGDYYGYTF.

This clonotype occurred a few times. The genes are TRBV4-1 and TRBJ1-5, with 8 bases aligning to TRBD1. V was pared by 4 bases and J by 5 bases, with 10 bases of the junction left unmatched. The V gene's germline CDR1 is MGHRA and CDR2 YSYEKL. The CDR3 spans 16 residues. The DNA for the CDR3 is TGCGCCAGCAGCCCCCTACCAGACAGGGGTGATCAGCCCCAGCATTTT. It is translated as CASSPLPDRGDQPQHF.

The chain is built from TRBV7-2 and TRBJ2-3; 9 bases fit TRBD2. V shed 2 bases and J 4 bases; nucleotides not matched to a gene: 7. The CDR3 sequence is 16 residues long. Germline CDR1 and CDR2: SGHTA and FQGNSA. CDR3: CASSLLGGGAPDTQYF. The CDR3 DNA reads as TGTGCCAGCAGCTTATTAGGCGGGGGGGCTCCAGATACGCAGTATTTT.

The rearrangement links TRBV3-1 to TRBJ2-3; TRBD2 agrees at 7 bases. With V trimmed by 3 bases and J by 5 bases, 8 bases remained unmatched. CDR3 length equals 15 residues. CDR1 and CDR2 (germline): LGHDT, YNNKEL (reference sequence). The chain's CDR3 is CASSHDGRLGDTQYF. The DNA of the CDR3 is TGTGCCAGCAGCCATGACGGGAGGTTAGGAGATACGCAGTATTTT.

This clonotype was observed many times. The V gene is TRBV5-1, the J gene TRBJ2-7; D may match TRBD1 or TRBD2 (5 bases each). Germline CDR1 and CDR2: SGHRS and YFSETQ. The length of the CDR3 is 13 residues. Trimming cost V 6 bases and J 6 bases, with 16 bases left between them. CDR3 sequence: CASTLVSGREQYF. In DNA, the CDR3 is TGCGCCAGCACCCTTGTATCGGGGCGCGAGCAGTACTTC.

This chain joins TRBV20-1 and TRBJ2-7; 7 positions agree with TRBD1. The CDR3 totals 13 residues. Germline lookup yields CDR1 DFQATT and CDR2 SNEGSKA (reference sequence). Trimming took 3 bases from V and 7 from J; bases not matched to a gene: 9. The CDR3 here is CSARGQSTREQYV. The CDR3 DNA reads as TGCAGTGCTAGGGGACAGTCCACGAGGGAGCAGTACGTC.

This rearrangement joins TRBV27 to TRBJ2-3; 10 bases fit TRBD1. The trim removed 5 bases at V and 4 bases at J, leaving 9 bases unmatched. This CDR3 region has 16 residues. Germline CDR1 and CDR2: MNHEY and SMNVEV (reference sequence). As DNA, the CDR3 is TGTGCCAGCAGTGAAAAGGGGACAGGGGCGGCAGATACGCAGTATTTT. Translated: CASSEKGTGAADTQYF.

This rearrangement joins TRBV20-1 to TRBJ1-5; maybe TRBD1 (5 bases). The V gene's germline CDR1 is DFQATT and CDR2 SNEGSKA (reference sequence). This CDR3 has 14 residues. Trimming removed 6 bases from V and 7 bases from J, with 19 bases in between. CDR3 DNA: TGCAGTGCCGACGATAGGCAGGGAAACCAGCCCCAGCATTTT. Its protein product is CSADDRQGNQPQHF.

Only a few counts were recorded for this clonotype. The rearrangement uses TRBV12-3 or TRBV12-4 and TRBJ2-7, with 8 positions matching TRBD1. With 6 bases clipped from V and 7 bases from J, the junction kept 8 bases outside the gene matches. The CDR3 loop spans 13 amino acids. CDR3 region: CASSMDREREQYV. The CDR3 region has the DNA TGTGCCAGCAGCATGGACAGGGAGAGGGAGCAGTACGTC.

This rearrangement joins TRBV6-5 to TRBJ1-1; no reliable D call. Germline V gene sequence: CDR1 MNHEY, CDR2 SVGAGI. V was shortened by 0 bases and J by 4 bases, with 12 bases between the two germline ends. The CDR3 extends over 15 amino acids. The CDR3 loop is CASSYSILSFTEAFF. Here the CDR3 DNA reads TGTGCCAGCAGTTACTCGATTCTATCCTTCACTGAAGCTTTCTTT.